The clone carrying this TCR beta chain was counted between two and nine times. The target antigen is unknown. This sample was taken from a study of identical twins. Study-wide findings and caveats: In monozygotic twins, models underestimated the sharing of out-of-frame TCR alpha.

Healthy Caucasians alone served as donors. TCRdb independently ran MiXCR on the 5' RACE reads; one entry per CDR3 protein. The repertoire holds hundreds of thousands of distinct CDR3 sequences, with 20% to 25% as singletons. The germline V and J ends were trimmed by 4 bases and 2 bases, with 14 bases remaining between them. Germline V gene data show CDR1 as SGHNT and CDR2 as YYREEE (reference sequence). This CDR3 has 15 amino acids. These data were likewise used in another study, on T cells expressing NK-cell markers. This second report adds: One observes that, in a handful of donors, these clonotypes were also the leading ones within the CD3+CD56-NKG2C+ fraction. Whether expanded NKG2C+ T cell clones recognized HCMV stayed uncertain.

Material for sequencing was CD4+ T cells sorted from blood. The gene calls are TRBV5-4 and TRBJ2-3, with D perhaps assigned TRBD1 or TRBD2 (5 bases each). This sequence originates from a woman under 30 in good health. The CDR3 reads CASSTGRGDTDTQYF. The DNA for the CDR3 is TGTGCCAGCAGCACCGGAAGAGGGGACACAGATACGCAGTATTTT.